A single sample is the source of the 24 T cell receptor beta chains below, sequenced in a study of blood T cell repertoires in COVID-19. Sequencing used immunoSEQ multiplex PCR; TCRdb keeps in-frame clones, though not all of them. Counted here are tens of thousands of clones, approximately 86% occurring once; the ten biggest clones make up 5% to 6.5%. Sequenced sample: peripheral blood. The receptors derive from a man aged 70 or older with acute or convalescent COVID-19.

This chain connects TRBV21-1 to TRBJ2-5; the listed D gene, TRBD2, was not tested against the DNA. TRBV21-1 is given as a pseudogene. The CDR3 loop spans 16 amino acids. In DNA form, the CDR3 reads TGTGCCAGCAGCTCTCGAAGGCGGAACACCCAAGAGACCCAGTACTTC. It yields the protein CASSSRRRNTQETQYF.

A single count supports this clone. The J gene is TRBJ2-5, the V gene TRBV6-5, with D possibly matching TRBD2 (6 bases). V was cut by 2 bases and J by 1 base, with 14 bases left in between. The CDR3 runs to 16 residues. Germline V gives CDR1 MNHEY, CDR2 SVGAGI. Here the CDR3 DNA reads TGTGCCAGCAGTTACCTTCGGGCGGGGCCCCAAGAGACCCAGTACTTC. Amino acid sequence: CASSYLRAGPQETQYF.

The V and J genes are TRBV5-1 and TRBJ1-6; tentative D call: TRBD1 (6 bases). CDR3 length equals 15 residues. V lost 2 bases, J lost 6 bases, and 12 bases lay in between. Germline CDR1 SGHRS, CDR2 YFSETQ. CDR3 coding DNA: TGCGCCAGCAGCTTTGGGGCAGGGGCTAATTCACCCCTCCACTTT. Translation: CASSFGAGANSPLHF.

This sequence joins TRBV3-1 (or the pseudogene TRBV3-2) and TRBJ2-3, with a tentative D call TRBD2 (6 bases). Germline CDR1 is LGHDT and CDR2 is YNNKEL (reference sequence). Between the trimmed V and J ends, which lost 0 bases and 11 bases, there was a span of 15 bases. The CDR3 loop spans 14 amino acids. CDR3 bases: TGTGCCAGCAGCCAAGATCTGGGACCCGGGGGGCAGTATTTT. Translation gives CASSQDLGPGGQYF.

J is TRBJ2-1 and V is TRBV5-1; TRBD2 aligns across 12 bases. CDR3 length: 17 amino acids. Germline-derived CDR1 and CDR2 are SGHRS and YFSETQ. With V trimmed by 2 bases and J by 1 base, 4 bases remained unmatched. Here the CDR3 reads CASSLLAGGQSYNEQFF. CDR3 nucleotide sequence: TGCGCCAGCAGCTTACTAGCGGGGGGCCAGTCCTACAATGAGCAGTTCTTC.

This chain connects TRBV10-3 to TRBJ2-1; 9 bases match TRBD1. Germline-derived CDR1 and CDR2 are ENHRY and SYGVKD. J lost 6 bases, V lost 4 bases, and 13 bases had no gene match. There are 17 residues in the CDR3. CDR3 DNA sequence: TGTGCCATCAGTGCCCTGAGGGGACAGGGAGTACCCAATGAGCAGTTCTTC. It yields the protein CAISALRGQGVPNEQFF.

The V call is TRBV27, the J call TRBJ1-1, with 7 bases that match TRBD1. The CDR3 runs 14 residues. CDR1 MNHEY and CDR2 SMNVEV come from the germline V gene (reference sequence). The CDR3 sequence is CASLEGAGGTEAFF. CDR3 DNA sequence: TGTGCTTCCCTTGAGGGGGCGGGTGGGACTGAAGCTTTCTTT.

The rearrangement joins TRBV3-1 (or the pseudogene TRBV3-2) to TRBJ2-5; 9 bases line up with TRBD1. Trimming removed 11 bases from V and 4 bases from J; junction bases left unmatched: 8. CDR3 size: 13 residues. Germline loops: CDR1 LGHDT, CDR2 YNNKEL (reference sequence). CDR3 residues: CASGDRDIETQYF. The CDR3 DNA reads TGTGCCTCCGGGGACAGGGATATAGAGACCCAGTACTTC.

This clone was picked up one time. The rearrangement joins TRBV5-1 to TRBJ2-7, with 8 positions matching TRBD2. The CDR3 totals 17 residues. Germline loops: CDR1 SGHRS, CDR2 YFSETQ. Unmatched junction bases numbered 8, after V lost 0 bases and J lost 0 bases. Here the CDR3 reads CASSLAPSGGDSYEQYF. The CDR3 nucleotides read TGCGCCAGCAGCTTGGCCCCGTCGGGGGGGGACTCCTACGAGCAGTACTTC.

The chain recombines TRBV19 with TRBJ1-2, with D unclear. The V gene lost 3 bases and the J gene lost 3 bases, with 5 bases spanning the gap. This CDR3 contains 12 residues. The germline CDR1 and CDR2 sequences are LNHDA and SQIVND (reference sequence). CDR3 residues: CASSITDYGYTF. CDR3 DNA: TGTGCCAGTAGTATCACGGACTATGGCTACACCTTC. The full variable domain, rest sourced from reference TRBV19 and TRBJ1-2, is DGGITQSPKYLFRKEGQNVTLSCEQNLNHDAMYWYRQDPGQGLRLIYYSQIVNDFQKGDIAEGYSVSREKKESFPLTVTSAQKNPTAFYLCASSITDYGYTFGSGTRLTVV.

This rearrangement joins TRBV5-1 to TRBJ1-3, with 7 bases matching TRBD1. Germline V gives CDR1 SGHRS, CDR2 YFSETQ. This CDR3 contains 14 residues. J lost 4 bases, V lost 4 bases, and 5 bases had no gene match. The CDR3 coding sequence is TGCGCCAGCAGCCCAGGGGGGACAGGAAACACCATATATTTT. Translation: CASSPGGTGNTIYF. Complete variable domain (other parts from reference TRBV5-1 and TRBJ1-3): KAGVTQTPRYLIKTRGQQVTLSCSPISGHRSVSWYQQTPGQGLQFLFEYFSETQRNKGNFPGRFSGRQFSNSRSEMNVSTLELGDSALYLCASSPGGTGNTIYFGEGSWLTVV.

This chain uses TRBV19 with TRBJ2-2; TRBD1 is a possible D gene (6 bases). The CDR3 has 16 amino acids. Per the germline V gene, CDR1 is LNHDA and CDR2 is SQIVND (reference sequence). The germline V and J ends were trimmed by 6 bases and 4 bases, with 18 bases remaining between them. The CDR3 loop reads CASRLRGSPTTGELFF. The CDR3 DNA reads as TGTGCCAGTAGATTGAGGGGGAGCCCGACCACCGGGGAGCTGTTTTTT.

V usage is TRBV7-6 and J usage is TRBJ2-1; TRBD2 agrees at 7 bases. CDR1 is SGHVS, CDR2 FNYEAQ, per germline. The CDR3 runs 13 residues. After removal of 3 bases from V and 6 bases from J, the junction contained 2 bases not matched to a gene. CDR3 in DNA: TGTGCCAGCAGCTTGGCGGGGGTCAATGAGCAGTTCTTC. The encoded protein is CASSLAGVNEQFF.

The chain has TRBV21-1 and TRBJ2-1; the table's D call TRBD1 went unverified against the DNA. TRBV21-1 has pseudogene status. The CDR3 is 12 amino acids. The CDR3 DNA reads as TGTGCCAGCAGCAAACAAGGGGGTGAGCAGTTCTTC. Translated: CASSKQGGEQFF.

This chain uses TRBV11-2 with TRBJ2-1, with D possibly being TRBD1 (5 bases). The V gene lost 0 bases and the J gene lost 8 bases, with 14 bases spanning the gap. CDR3 length: 15 amino acids. Germline V gene data show CDR1 as SGHAT and CDR2 as FQNNGV. The CDR3 DNA follows: TGTGCCAGCAGCTTAGAAACAGGCGCATTAGATGAGCAGTTCTTC. Amino acids: CASSLETGALDEQFF.

V gene TRBV12-3 or TRBV12-4 combines with J gene TRBJ1-2; D not certain. V lost 6 bases, J lost 4 bases, and 9 bases lay in between. This CDR3 is 12 amino acids long. The chain's CDR3 is CASRARGYGYTF. The CDR3 region has the DNA TGTGCCAGCAGGGCCCGCGGCTATGGCTACACCTTC.

The rearrangement uses TRBV6-5 and TRBJ1-2; a possible D gene is TRBD1 (5 bases). The CDR3 runs to 14 residues. V was shortened by 6 bases and J by 14 bases, with 25 bases between the two germline ends. Germline V gene data show CDR1 as MNHEY and CDR2 as SVGAGI. In DNA, the CDR3 is TGTGCCAGCAGCCGAACCTTCTCCTGGGGGGGGTTAACCTTC. The encoded protein is CASSRTFSWGGLTF.

The V call is TRBV29-1, the J call TRBJ2-3; 12 nucleotides align to TRBD2. This CDR3 contains 16 residues. CDR1 is SQVTM and CDR2 is ANQGSEA in the germline V gene. The V gene end was trimmed by 8 bases and the J gene end by 2 bases; junction bases not matched to a gene: 11. The CDR3 nucleotides are TGCAGCCAACTAGCGGGGGGTCGTCTGACCACAGATACGCAGTATTTT. Amino acids: CSQLAGGRLTTDTQYF.

The genes are TRBV18 and TRBJ1-6; maybe TRBD1 (6 bases). Between the trimmed V and J ends, which lost 1 base and 7 bases, there was a span of 14 bases. CDR3 length equals 16 residues. CDR1 is KGHSH, CDR2 LQKENI, per germline. The DNA of the CDR3 is TGTGCCAGCTCACCACTAGTGTCTGGGGGCAATTCACCCCTCCACTTT. Translating gives CASSPLVSGGNSPLHF.

The rearrangement links TRBV28 to TRBJ2-7; TRBD1 agrees at 9 bases. The CDR3 is 13 residues long. CDR1 MDHEN and CDR2 SYDVKM come from the germline V gene. V was clipped by 6 bases and J by 2 bases; unmatched bases: 2. In nucleotides, the CDR3 is TGTGCCAGCAGAACAGGGGGCACCTACGAGCAGTACTTC. It is translated as CASRTGGTYEQYF.

The V gene is TRBV28, the J gene TRBJ1-4, with D perhaps matching TRBD1 (6 bases). With 6 bases removed from V and 7 bases from J, the gap between germline ends came to 12 bases. This CDR3 contains 13 residues. CDR1 is MDHEN, CDR2 SYDVKM, per germline. The CDR3 here is CASSLGTSEKLFF. In DNA, the CDR3 is TGTGCCAGCAGCCTAGGGACAAGTGAAAAACTGTTTTTT.

This clone was detected only once. The rearrangement links TRBV6-4 to TRBJ1-2, with D possibly being TRBD1 (5 bases). V lost 6 bases and J 0 bases, leaving 14 bases between the germline ends. CDR1 MRHNA and CDR2 SNTAGT come from the germline V gene. The CDR3 runs 15 residues. CDR3 nucleotides: TGTGCCAGCAGCAAAGACAGATTATCTAACTATGGCTACACCTTC. It translates to CASSKDRLSNYGYTF.

The rearrangement uses TRBV2 and TRBJ1-1; D gene uncertain. V was clipped by 4 bases and J by 0 bases, with 9 bases between them. The CDR3 totals 14 residues. Germline V gene lookup returns CDR1 SNHLY and CDR2 FYNNEI. The CDR3 coding sequence is TGTGCCAGCAGTGTTGAGGTTATGAACACTGAAGCTTTCTTT. Translating it yields CASSVEVMNTEAFF.

The genes are TRBV27 and TRBJ2-5; no definite D call. The length of the CDR3 is 13 residues. Trimming pared 8 bases from V and 2 bases from J, leaving 12 bases between. CDR1 MNHEY and CDR2 SMNVEV come from the germline V gene (reference sequence). CDR3 nucleotides: TGTGCCAGCCGAAACTATGAACAAGAGACCCAGTACTTC. Protein sequence: CASRNYEQETQYF.